This TCR beta chain originates from a study of T cell responses to AZD1222 COVID-19 vaccine. The study's findings and limits: After the peak T cell response, and only then, were repertoires sampled. White British people made up most donors, females outnumbered males, and clonal diversity was possibly underestimated. Across spike, vaccine-associated CD4 TCRs were found, dominant at 160-218 and 743-854.

Note on this clone: Its antigen remains unknown.

The table came from immunoSEQ multiplex PCR; TCRdb's copy has only in-frame clones and leaves some out. The sample carries about 140,000 clones, more than 80% recorded once. The receptor's source is an adult in good health. Specimen: peripheral blood, collected on day 0 of AZD1222 vaccination.

In DNA, the CDR3 is TGTGCCAGCAGCCACCGGGACAGGGGGCGAGACACCGGGGAGCTGTTTTTT. Its translation is CASSHRDRGRDTGELFF. The chain carries TRBV7-2 and TRBJ2-2; 12 positions match TRBD1. There are 17 residues in the CDR3. V lost 5 bases and J lost 3; bases outside the gene matches: 7. The germline V gene encodes CDR1 SGHTA and CDR2 FQGNSA.